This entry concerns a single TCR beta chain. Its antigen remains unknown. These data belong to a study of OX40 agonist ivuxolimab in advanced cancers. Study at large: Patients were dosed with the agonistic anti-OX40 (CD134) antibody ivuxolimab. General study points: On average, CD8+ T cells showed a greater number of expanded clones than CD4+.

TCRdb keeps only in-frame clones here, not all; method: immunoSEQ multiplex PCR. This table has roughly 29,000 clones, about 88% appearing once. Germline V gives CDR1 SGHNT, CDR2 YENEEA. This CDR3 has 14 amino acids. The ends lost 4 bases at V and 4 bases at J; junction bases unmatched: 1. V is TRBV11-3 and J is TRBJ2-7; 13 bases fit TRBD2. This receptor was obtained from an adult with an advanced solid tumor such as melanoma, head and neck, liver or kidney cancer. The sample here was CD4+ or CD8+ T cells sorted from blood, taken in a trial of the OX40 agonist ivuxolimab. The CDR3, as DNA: TGTGCCAGCAGCTGGACTAGCGGGGGTTACGAGCAGTACTTC. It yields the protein CASSWTSGGYEQYF.